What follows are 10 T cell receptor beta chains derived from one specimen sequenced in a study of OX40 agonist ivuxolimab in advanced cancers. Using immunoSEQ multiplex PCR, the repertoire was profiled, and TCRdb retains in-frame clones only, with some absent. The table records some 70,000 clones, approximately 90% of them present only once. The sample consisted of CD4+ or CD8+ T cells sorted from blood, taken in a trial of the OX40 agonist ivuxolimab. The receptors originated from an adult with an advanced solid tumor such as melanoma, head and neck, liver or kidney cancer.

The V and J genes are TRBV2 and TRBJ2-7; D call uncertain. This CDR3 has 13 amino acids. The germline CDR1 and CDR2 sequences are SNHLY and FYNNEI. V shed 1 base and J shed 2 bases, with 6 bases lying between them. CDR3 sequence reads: CASSEVMAYEQYF. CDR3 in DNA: TGTGCCAGCAGTGAAGTTATGGCCTACGAGCAGTACTTC.

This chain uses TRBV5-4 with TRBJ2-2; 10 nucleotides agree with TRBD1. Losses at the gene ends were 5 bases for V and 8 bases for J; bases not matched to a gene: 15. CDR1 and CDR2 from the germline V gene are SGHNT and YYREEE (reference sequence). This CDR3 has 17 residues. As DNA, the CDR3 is TGTGCCAGCAGGCCAGCACCGGGACAGGGGTCCCTTGGGGAGCTGTTTTTT. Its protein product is CASRPAPGQGSLGELFF.

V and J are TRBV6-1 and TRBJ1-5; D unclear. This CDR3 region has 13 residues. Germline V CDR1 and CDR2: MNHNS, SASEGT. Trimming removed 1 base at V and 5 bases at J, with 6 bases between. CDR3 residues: CASSEGRDQPQHF. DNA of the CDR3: TGTGCCAGCAGTGAAGGCAGAGATCAGCCCCAGCATTTT.

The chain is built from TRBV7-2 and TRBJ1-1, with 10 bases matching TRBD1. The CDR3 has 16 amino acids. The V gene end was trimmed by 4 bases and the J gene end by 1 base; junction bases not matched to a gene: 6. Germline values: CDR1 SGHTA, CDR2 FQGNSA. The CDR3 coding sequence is TGTGCCAGCAGCTCGGGACAGGGGCCGAGGAACACTGAAGCTTTCTTT. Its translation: CASSSGQGPRNTEAFF.

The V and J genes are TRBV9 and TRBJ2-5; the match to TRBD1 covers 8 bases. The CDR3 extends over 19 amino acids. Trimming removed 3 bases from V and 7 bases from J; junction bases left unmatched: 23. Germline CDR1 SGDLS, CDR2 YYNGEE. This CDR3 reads CASSAETWAADRVWVTQYF. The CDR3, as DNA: TGTGCCAGCAGCGCAGAAACCTGGGCCGCGGACAGGGTTTGGGTGACCCAGTACTTC.

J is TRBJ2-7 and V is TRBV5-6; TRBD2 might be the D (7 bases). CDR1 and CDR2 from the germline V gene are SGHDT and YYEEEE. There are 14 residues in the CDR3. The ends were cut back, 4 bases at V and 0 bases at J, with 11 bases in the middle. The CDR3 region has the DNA TGTGCCAGCAGCCCGGGGGGCTACTCCTACGAGCAGTACTTC. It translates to CASSPGGYSYEQYF.

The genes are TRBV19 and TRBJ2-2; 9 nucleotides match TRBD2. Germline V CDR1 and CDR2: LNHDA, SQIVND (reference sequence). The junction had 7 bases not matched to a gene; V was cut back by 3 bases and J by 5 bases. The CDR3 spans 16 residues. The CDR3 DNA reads TGTGCCAGTAGTATGGGACTAGCCCTAGGGACCGGGGAGCTGTTTTTT. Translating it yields CASSMGLALGTGELFF.

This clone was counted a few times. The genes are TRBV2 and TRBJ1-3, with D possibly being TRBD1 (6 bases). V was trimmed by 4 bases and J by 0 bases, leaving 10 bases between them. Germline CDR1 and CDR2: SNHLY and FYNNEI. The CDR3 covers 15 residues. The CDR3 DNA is TGTGCCAGCAGTGGGACAGCCACCTCTGGAAACACCATATATTTT. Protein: CASSGTATSGNTIYF.

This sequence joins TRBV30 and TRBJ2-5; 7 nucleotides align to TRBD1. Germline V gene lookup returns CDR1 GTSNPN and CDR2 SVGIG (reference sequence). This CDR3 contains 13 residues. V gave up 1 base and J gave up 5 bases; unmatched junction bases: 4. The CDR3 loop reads CAWSGQGVETQYF. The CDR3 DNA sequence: TGTGCCTGGAGTGGCCAGGGGGTCGAGACCCAGTACTTC.

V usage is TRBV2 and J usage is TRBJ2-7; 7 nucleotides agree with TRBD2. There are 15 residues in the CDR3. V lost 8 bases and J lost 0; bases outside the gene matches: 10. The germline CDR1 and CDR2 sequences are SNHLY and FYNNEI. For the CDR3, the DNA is TGTGCCAGCTCTTTGAGTGGCGGGAGCTCCTACGAGCAGTACTTC. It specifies CASSLSGGSSYEQYF.